A single sample is the source of the 11 T cell receptor beta chains below, sequenced in a study of blood T cell repertoires in COVID-19. The data were produced by immunoSEQ multiplex PCR, yet TCRdb's version contains in-frame clones alone and is incomplete. The sample holds a few hundred thousand clones, about 89% seen once. The sequenced sample consisted of PBMCs or T cells enriched from blood (not recorded which). Source of these receptors: a woman in her thirties or forties who had recovered from COVID-19.

As concerns this clone: One end of the junction varies from germline; a read error may be responsible. This chain uses TRBV7-7 with TRBJ2-7, with TRBD2 matching 7 bases. Germline CDR1 reads SSHAT; CDR2 reads FNYEAQ (reference sequence). This CDR3 has 13 residues. The CDR3 bases are TGTGCTAGCAGCCTCGGGGGAGGGTACGAGCAGTACTTC. Its protein product is CASSLGGGYEQYF.

The rearrangement uses TRBV5-1 and TRBJ2-1; tentatively, D is TRBD2 (5 bases). There are 13 residues in the CDR3. CDR1 and CDR2 (germline): SGHRS, YFSETQ. The V end lost 1 base, the J end lost 9 bases, and 11 bases lay between the germline ends. The CDR3 DNA is TGCGCCAGCAGCTTGATCGGGAAGAGTGAGCAGTTCTTC. Amino acid sequence: CASSLIGKSEQFF.

The chain couples TRBV7-2 to TRBJ2-7, with TRBD1 matching 7 bases. The J segment lost 2 bases and the V segment lost 1 base, leaving 8 bases of the junction unmatched. Germline V lookup: CDR1 SGHTA, CDR2 FQGNSA. The CDR3 covers 16 residues. CDR3 sequence reads: CASSLDPGTATYEQYF. CDR3 bases: TGTGCCAGCAGCTTAGATCCGGGGACAGCTACCTACGAGCAGTACTTC.

V gene TRBV7-2 combines with J gene TRBJ2-7, with D possibly being TRBD2 (7 bases). The CDR3 runs 13 residues. Germline CDR1 is SGHTA and CDR2 is FQGNSA. Trimming took 5 bases from V and 6 from J, leaving 14 bases between them. This chain's CDR3 is CASSGGAHVEQYF. The CDR3 region has the DNA TGTGCCAGCAGCGGGGGGGCTCATGTCGAGCAGTACTTC.

The rearrangement uses TRBV11-2 and TRBJ2-5, with 12 bases fitting TRBD2. The CDR3 sequence is 19 residues long. The V and J ends lost 0 bases and 1 base, in that order; junction bases with no gene match: 9. Germline V gene data show CDR1 as SGHAT and CDR2 as FQNNGV. DNA of the CDR3: TGTGCCAGCAGCTTAGATCCTCCCGGGACTAGCGGGCCCCAAGAGACCCAGTACTTC. Encoded protein: CASSLDPPGTSGPQETQYF.

The chain joins TRBV11-2 to TRBJ1-2, with 8 bases identical to TRBD1. With V trimmed by 5 bases and J by 3 bases, 5 bases remained unmatched. The germline CDR1 and CDR2 sequences are SGHAT and FQNNGV. The CDR3 contains 14 residues. The CDR3 reads CASSPRGRDYGYTF. DNA of the CDR3: TGTGCCAGCAGCCCCAGGGGGCGCGACTATGGCTACACCTTC.

This clone was observed a single time. Compared with germline, one end of the junction differs, possibly owing to a read error. J is TRBJ2-1 and V is TRBV29-1; 8 bases are a match to TRBD2. The CDR3 is 13 amino acids. Germline V gives CDR1 SQVTM, CDR2 ANQGSEA. The CDR3 reads CSLETSVNNEQFF. The CDR3 DNA is TGCAGCCTTGAGACTAGCGTTAACAATGAGCAGTTCTTC.

The CDR3, as DNA: TGCGCCAGCAGCTTCCAGGGCGGGGACACCGGGGAGCTGTTTTTT. It is translated as CASSFQGGDTGELFF. The V gene is TRBV5-1, the J gene TRBJ2-2, with D possibly matching TRBD2 (6 bases). Germline V gives CDR1 SGHRS, CDR2 YFSETQ. V was cut by 2 bases and J by 3 bases, with 11 bases left in between. This CDR3 region has 15 residues. The full variable domain, completed using reference TRBV5-1 and TRBJ2-2, is KAGVTQTPRYLIKTRGQQVTLSCSPISGHRSVSWYQQTPGQGLQFLFEYFSETQRNKGNFPGRFSGRQFSNSRSEMNVSTLELGDSALYLCASSFQGGDTGELFFGEGSRLTVL.

The V and J genes are TRBV2 and TRBJ2-7, with D hard to call. V was trimmed by 7 bases and J by 2 bases, leaving 9 bases between them. This CDR3 comprises 12 residues. The germline gives CDR1 SNHLY, CDR2 FYNNEI. The CDR3 is CASKSSPYEQYF. CDR3 coding DNA: TGTGCCAGCAAATCTAGTCCCTACGAGCAGTACTTC.

The chain joins TRBV4-1 to TRBJ2-7; TRBD2 is a possible D gene (5 bases). The CDR3 length is 16 residues. In germline, CDR1 is MGHRA, CDR2 YSYEKL. Trimming shortened V by 6 bases and J by 5 bases, and 23 bases separated the two germline ends. CDR3 nucleotide sequence: TGCGCCAGCAGGGCCTCGATGCGGGCCCCCGAGGACGAGCAGTACTTC. It codes for CASRASMRAPEDEQYF.

This chain links TRBV6-2 or TRBV6-3 with TRBJ2-5; 8 bases are shared with TRBD2. The CDR3 has 15 amino acids. The ends lost 6 bases at V and 5 bases at J; junction bases unmatched: 11. Looked up from germline, CDR1 is MNHEY and CDR2 is SVGEGT. CDR3 sequence (DNA): TGTGCCAGCAGCCCCTTAGCGGGGCCATGGGAGACCCAGTACTTC. This gives the protein CASSPLAGPWETQYF.